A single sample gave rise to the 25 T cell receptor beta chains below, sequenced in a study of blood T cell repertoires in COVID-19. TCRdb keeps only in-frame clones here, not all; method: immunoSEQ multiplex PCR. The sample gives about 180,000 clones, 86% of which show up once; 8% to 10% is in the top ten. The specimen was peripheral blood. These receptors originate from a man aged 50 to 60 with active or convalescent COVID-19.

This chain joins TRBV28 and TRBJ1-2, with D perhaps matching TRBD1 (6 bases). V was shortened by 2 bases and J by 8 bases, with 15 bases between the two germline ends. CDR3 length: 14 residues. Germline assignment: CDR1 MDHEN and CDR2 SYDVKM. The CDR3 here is CASSLLIPGEGYTF. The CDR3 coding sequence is TGTGCCAGCAGTTTACTGATCCCAGGGGAAGGCTACACCTTC.

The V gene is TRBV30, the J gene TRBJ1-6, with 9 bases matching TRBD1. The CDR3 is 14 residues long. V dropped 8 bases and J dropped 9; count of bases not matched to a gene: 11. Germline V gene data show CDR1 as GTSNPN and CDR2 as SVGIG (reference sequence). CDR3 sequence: CAGQGSGLSSPLHF. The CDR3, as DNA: TGTGCCGGACAGGGGTCGGGGCTAAGTTCACCCCTCCACTTT.

The CDR3 reads CSALSGHGYTF. The CDR3 coding sequence is TGCAGCGCCTTAAGCGGCCATGGCTACACCTTC. The V call is TRBV29-1, the J call TRBJ1-2; no definite D call. V lost 7 bases, J lost 6 bases, and 12 bases lay in between. In germline, CDR1 is SQVTM, CDR2 ANQGSEA. This CDR3 is built from 11 residues.

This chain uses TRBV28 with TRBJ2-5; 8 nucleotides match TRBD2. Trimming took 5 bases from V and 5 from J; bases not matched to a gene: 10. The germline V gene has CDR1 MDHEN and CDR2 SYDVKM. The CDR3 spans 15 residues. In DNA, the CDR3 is TGTGCCAGCAGTCCTCCGGGACTAGATTCGGAGACCCAGTACTTC. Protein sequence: CASSPPGLDSETQYF.

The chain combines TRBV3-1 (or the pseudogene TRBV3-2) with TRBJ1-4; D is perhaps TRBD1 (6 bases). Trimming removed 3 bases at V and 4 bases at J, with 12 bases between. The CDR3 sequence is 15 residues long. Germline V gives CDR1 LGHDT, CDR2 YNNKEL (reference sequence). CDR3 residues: CASSQRRQDNEKLFF. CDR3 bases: TGTGCCAGCAGCCAGAGGAGACAGGATAATGAAAAACTGTTTTTT.

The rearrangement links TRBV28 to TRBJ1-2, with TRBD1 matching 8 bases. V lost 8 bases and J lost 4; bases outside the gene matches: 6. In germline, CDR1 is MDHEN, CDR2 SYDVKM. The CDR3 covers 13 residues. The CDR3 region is CASRTGNGYGYTF. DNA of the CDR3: TGTGCCAGCCGGACAGGGAACGGCTATGGCTACACCTTC.

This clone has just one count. The CDR3 DNA sequence: TGTGCCAGCAGCTTAGGGGGCGCACAGACCCAGTACTTC. It is translated as CASSLGGAQTQYF. The chain joins TRBV7-2 to TRBJ2-5; possible D gene TRBD1, 5 bases. The germline V gene has CDR1 SGHTA and CDR2 FQGNSA. The V and J ends lost 1 base and 6 bases respectively, with 9 bases between them. This CDR3 spans 13 amino acids.

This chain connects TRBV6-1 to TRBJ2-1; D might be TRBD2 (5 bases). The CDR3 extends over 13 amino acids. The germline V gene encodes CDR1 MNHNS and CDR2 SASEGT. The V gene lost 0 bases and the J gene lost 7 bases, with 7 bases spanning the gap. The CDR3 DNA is TGTGCCAGCAGTGAAGCTCGGGATAATGAGCAGTTCTTC. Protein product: CASSEARDNEQFF.

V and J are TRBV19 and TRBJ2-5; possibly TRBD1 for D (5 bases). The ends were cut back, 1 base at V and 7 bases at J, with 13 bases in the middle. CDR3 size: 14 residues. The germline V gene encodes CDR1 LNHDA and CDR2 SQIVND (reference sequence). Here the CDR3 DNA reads TGTGCCAGTAGTATAGGACAGACAAGGGGGACCCAGTACTTC. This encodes CASSIGQTRGTQYF.

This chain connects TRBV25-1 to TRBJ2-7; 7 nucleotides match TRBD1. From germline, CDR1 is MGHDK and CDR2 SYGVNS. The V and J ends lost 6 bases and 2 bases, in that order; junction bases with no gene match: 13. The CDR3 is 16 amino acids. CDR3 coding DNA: TGTGCCAGCAGCGGCACCAGGGGGACAGCAACCTACGAGCAGTACTTC. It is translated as CASSGTRGTATYEQYF.

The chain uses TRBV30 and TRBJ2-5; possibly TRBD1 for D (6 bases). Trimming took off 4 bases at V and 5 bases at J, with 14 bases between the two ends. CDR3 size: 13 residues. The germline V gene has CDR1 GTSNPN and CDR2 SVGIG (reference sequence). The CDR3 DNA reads TGTGCCTGGAACAGGGTTAGGTGGGAGACCCAGTACTTC. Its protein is CAWNRVRWETQYF.

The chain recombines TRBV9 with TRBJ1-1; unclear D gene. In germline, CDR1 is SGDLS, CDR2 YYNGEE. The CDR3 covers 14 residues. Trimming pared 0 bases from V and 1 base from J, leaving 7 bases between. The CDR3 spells CASSVGHGNTEAFF. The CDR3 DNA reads TGTGCCAGCAGCGTAGGACACGGGAACACTGAAGCTTTCTTT.

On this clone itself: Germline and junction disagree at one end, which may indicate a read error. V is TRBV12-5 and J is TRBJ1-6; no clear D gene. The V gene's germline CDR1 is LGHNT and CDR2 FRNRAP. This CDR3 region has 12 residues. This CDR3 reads CASGLDISALHF. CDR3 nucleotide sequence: TGTGCTAGTGGACTCGACATTTCAGCCCTCCACTTT.

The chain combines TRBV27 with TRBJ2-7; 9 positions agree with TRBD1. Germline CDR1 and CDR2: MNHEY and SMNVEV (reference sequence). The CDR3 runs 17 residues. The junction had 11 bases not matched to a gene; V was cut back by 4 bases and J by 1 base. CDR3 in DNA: TGTGCCAGCAGTTCCGGTCCCGGGACAGGGACTTCCTACGAGCAGTACTTC. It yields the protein CASSSGPGTGTSYEQYF.

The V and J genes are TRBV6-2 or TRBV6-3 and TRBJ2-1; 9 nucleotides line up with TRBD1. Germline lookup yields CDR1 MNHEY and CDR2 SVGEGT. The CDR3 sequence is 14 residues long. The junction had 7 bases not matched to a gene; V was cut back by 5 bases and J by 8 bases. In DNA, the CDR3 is TGTGCCAGCAGTACGACAGGGGGAACCGATGAGCAGTTCTTC. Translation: CASSTTGGTDEQFF.

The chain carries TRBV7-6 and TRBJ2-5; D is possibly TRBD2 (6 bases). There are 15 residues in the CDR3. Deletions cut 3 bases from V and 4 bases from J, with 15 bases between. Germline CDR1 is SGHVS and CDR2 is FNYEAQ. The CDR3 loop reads CASSFSSVGGETQYF. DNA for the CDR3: TGTGCCAGCAGCTTTTCCTCCGTGGGAGGAGAGACCCAGTACTTC.

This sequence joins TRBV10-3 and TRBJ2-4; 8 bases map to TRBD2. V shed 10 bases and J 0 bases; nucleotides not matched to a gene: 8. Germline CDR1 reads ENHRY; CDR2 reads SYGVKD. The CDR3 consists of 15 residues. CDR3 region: CATHSGALAKNIQYF. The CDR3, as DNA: TGTGCCACCCATAGCGGGGCTCTAGCCAAAAACATTCAGTACTTC.

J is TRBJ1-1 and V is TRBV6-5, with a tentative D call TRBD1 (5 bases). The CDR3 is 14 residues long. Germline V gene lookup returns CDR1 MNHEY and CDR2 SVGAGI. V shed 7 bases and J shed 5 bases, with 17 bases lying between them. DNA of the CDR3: TGTGCCAGCACCCTACTTCAGGGTGAGACTGAAGCTTTCTTT. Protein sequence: CASTLLQGETEAFF.

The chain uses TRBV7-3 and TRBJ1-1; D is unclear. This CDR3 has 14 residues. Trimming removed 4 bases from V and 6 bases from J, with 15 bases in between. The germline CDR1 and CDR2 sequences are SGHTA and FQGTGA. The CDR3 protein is CASSSSFGSPEAFF. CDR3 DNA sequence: TGTGCCAGCAGCTCAAGTTTTGGCAGTCCTGAAGCTTTCTTT.

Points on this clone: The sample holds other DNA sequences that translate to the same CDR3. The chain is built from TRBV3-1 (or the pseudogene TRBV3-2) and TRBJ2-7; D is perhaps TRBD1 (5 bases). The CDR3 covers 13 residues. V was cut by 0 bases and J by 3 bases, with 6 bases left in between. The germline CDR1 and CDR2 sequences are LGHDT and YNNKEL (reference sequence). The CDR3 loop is CASSQERGYEQYF. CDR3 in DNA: TGTGCCAGCAGCCAAGAAAGGGGCTACGAGCAGTACTTC.

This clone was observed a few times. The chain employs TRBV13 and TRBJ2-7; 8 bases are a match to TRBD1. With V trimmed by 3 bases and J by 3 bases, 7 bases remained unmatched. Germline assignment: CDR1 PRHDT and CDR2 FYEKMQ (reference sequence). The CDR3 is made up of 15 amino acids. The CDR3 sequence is CASSLGSGQGYEQYF. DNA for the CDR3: TGTGCCAGCAGCTTGGGATCCGGACAGGGCTACGAGCAGTACTTC. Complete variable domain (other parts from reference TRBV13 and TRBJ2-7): AAGVIQSPRHLIKEKRETATLKCYPIPRHDTVYWYQQGPGQDPQFLISFYEKMQSDKGSIPDRFSAQQFSDYHSELNMSSLELGDSALYFCASSLGSGQGYEQYFGPGTRLTVT.

CDR3 protein: CASSSPEGVKETQYF. In nucleotides, the CDR3 is TGTGCCAGCAGCTCCCCGGAAGGGGTAAAAGAGACCCAGTACTTC. The V gene is TRBV7-6, the J gene TRBJ2-5; perhaps TRBD1 as D (5 bases). This CDR3 is built from 15 residues. Germline V gene lookup returns CDR1 SGHVS and CDR2 FNYEAQ. V was pared by 4 bases and J by 3 bases, with 15 bases between.

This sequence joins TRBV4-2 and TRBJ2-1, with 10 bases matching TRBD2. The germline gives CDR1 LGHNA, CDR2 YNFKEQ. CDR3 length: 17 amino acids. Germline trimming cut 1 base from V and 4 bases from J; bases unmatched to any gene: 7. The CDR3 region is CASSQGPRTSGYNEQFF. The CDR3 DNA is TGTGCCAGCAGCCAAGGTCCAAGGACTAGCGGATACAATGAGCAGTTCTTC.

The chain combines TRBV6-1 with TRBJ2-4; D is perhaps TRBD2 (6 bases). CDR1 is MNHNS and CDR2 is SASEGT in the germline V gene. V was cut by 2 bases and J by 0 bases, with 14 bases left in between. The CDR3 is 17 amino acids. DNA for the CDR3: TGTGCCAGCAGTGAATACCTGGGGACTCTAGCCAAAAACATTCAGTACTTC. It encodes CASSEYLGTLAKNIQYF.

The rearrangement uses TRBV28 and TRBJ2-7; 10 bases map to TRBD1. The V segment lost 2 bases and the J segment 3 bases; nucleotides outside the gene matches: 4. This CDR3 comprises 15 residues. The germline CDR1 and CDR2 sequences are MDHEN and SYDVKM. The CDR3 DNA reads TGTGCCAGCAGTTTACGCGGACAGGGGGTCTACGAGCAGTACTTC. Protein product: CASSLRGQGVYEQYF.